A single sample gave rise to the 32 T cell receptor beta chains below, sequenced in a study of siplizumab effects on memory and regulatory T cells. Antigens for these TCRs are unknown. Here immunoSEQ multiplex PCR was the method, and the copy in TCRdb shows in-frame clones only, minus some. The top ten hold 83% of the sample, which has some 5,000 clones, over 45% seen once. It was at 37°C and for about 6 days that the mixed lymphocyte reaction cells were cocultured. Sample: CFSE-low (dividing) CD8+ T cells sorted from an allogeneic mixed lymphocyte reaction. The origin of the receptors is a human donor in good health; the cells came from an allogeneic mixed lymphocyte reaction. Some clones in this sample may be carry-over from other donors' samples.

The rearrangement uses TRBV9 and TRBJ1-5, with 12 bases that match TRBD1. The CDR3 contains 16 residues. The ends lost 6 bases at V and 3 bases at J; junction bases unmatched: 7. Per the germline V gene, CDR1 is SGDLS and CDR2 is YYNGEE. CDR3 residues: CASTSGTGGVNQPQHF. CDR3 coding DNA: TGTGCCAGCACCTCCGGGACAGGGGGCGTCAATCAGCCCCAGCATTTT.

As concerns this clone: At one of its ends the junction is not consistent with the germline gene, which may arise from a read error. The genes are TRBV5-6 and TRBJ1-5; D unclear. CDR3 length equals 15 residues. The germline V gene encodes CDR1 SGHDT and CDR2 YYEEEE. The CDR3 region has the DNA TGTGCCAGCCGCTTGACTACAGCGAGTCACCAGCTCCAGCATTTT. Translated, it gives CASRLTTASHQLQHF.

Comment on this clone: The sample has other DNA sequences that encode this CDR3 too. CDR3: CASSLAELAYEQYF. CDR3 sequence (DNA): TGTGCCAGCAGCTTAGCCGAATTGGCCTACGAGCAGTACTTC. This chain joins TRBV7-9 and TRBJ2-7, with D uncertain. Germline loops: CDR1 SEHNR, CDR2 FQNEAQ (reference sequence). The V and J ends lost 0 bases and 2 bases respectively, with 8 bases between them. The CDR3 has 14 residues.

The V gene is TRBV6-6, the J gene TRBJ1-2; TRBD1 matches at 7 bases. Germline values: CDR1 MNHNY, CDR2 SVGAGI (reference sequence). Losses at the gene ends were 4 bases for V and 4 bases for J; bases not matched to a gene: 9. CDR3 length: 15 amino acids. Here the CDR3 reads CASSSGTARRYGYTF. CDR3 bases: TGTGCCAGCAGTTCCGGGACAGCCCGTCGCTATGGCTACACCTTC.

The sample holds a few counts of this clone. The rearrangement links TRBV13 to TRBJ2-7; 9 bases line up with TRBD1. The V gene's germline CDR1 is PRHDT and CDR2 FYEKMQ (reference sequence). The V segment lost 5 bases and the J segment 4 bases; nucleotides outside the gene matches: 9. The CDR3 covers 15 residues. In DNA form, the CDR3 reads TGTGCCAGCAGCCTCACGGGACAGGGTGTGTACGAGCAGTACTTC. Translated: CASSLTGQGVYEQYF.

The rearrangement joins TRBV7-6 to TRBJ1-1; D perhaps matches TRBD1 (6 bases). Between the trimmed V and J ends, which lost 3 bases and 6 bases, there was a span of 20 bases. Germline V gene lookup returns CDR1 SGHVS and CDR2 FNYEAQ. The CDR3 has 16 residues. CDR3 sequence reads: CASSFTRQADGAEAFF. CDR3 nucleotides: TGTGCCAGCAGCTTTACCCGACAGGCCGATGGGGCTGAAGCTTTCTTT.

V usage is TRBV5-6 and J usage is TRBJ2-7, with 9 positions matching TRBD1. CDR3 length equals 12 residues. The ends lost 6 bases at V and 6 bases at J; junction bases unmatched: 4. Germline V gene sequence: CDR1 SGHDT, CDR2 YYEEEE. The CDR3 DNA sequence: TGTGCCAGCACCGACAGGGGGATCGAGCAGTACTTC. Its translation: CASTDRGIEQYF.

This clone turned up a few times. CDR3 residues: CASSQETGGSYEQYF. The CDR3 DNA sequence: TGCGCCAGCAGCCAAGAAACAGGGGGCTCCTACGAGCAGTACTTC. This chain links TRBV4-3 with TRBJ2-7, with 8 bases matching TRBD1. Germline trimming cut 0 bases from V and 0 bases from J; bases unmatched to any gene: 1. In germline, CDR1 is LGHNA, CDR2 YSLEER. The CDR3 covers 15 residues.

This clone was found a few times. The chain has TRBV7-8 and TRBJ2-5; 11 bases match TRBD1. The CDR3 spans 15 residues. In germline, CDR1 is SGHVS, CDR2 FQNEAQ. J lost 1 base, V lost 6 bases, and 4 bases had no gene match. The CDR3 protein is CASRGTGGPQETQYF. CDR3 coding DNA: TGTGCCAGCAGAGGGACAGGGGGGCCCCAAGAGACCCAGTACTTC.

The chain is built from TRBV18 and TRBJ2-1, with 13 bases fitting TRBD2. Germline values: CDR1 KGHSH, CDR2 LQKENI. This CDR3 has 17 amino acids. The V and J ends lost 4 bases and 2 bases, in that order; junction bases with no gene match: 5. Written as DNA, the CDR3 is TGTGCCAGCTCACAATCCGGACTAGCGGGAGCCTACAATGAGCAGTTCTTC. Translated: CASSQSGLAGAYNEQFF.

This clone has a handful of counts. The chain is built from TRBV6-5 and TRBJ2-7, with 9 bases aligning to TRBD1. The germline V gene has CDR1 MNHEY and CDR2 SVGAGI. V shed 5 bases, J shed 3 bases, and the junction held 2 bases outside the gene matches. The CDR3 covers 13 residues. CDR3 DNA: TGTGCCAGCAGTGGGACAGGGAACTACGAGCAGTACTTC. It is translated as CASSGTGNYEQYF.

This clone was seen more than once but under ten times. The rearrangement links TRBV30 to TRBJ2-1; TRBD2 aligns across 10 bases. After removal of 6 bases from V and 14 bases from J, the junction contained 10 bases not matched to a gene. Per germline, CDR1 GTSNPN and CDR2 SVGIG (reference sequence). This CDR3 has 12 amino acids. The CDR3 loop reads CACGDGLADKFF. The CDR3 coding sequence is TGTGCCTGCGGCGATGGACTAGCGGATAAGTTCTTC. Complete variable domain (other parts from reference TRBV30 and TRBJ2-1): SQTIHQWPATLVQPVGSPLSLECTVEGTSNPNLYWYRQAAGRGLQLLFYSVGIGQISSEVPQNLSASRPQDRQFILSSKKLLLSDSGFYLCACGDGLADKFFGPGTRLTVL.

This clone was seen only a few times. The chain is built from TRBV7-9 and TRBJ2-3; 11 bases agree with TRBD2. From germline, CDR1 is SEHNR and CDR2 FQNEAQ (reference sequence). The V gene end was trimmed by 5 bases and the J gene end by 6 bases; junction bases not matched to a gene: 16. There are 18 residues in the CDR3. This CDR3 is CASSPTLTGLAGSDTQYF. The CDR3 region has the DNA TGTGCCAGCAGCCCCACCCTCACTGGACTAGCGGGTTCTGATACGCAGTATTTT.

The gene calls are TRBV7-9 and TRBJ2-1; 10 bases agree with TRBD1. The J segment lost 6 bases and the V segment lost 5 bases, leaving 4 bases of the junction unmatched. This CDR3 is built from 14 residues. Germline values: CDR1 SEHNR, CDR2 FQNEAQ (reference sequence). The CDR3 here is CASSPRQGANEQFF. The CDR3 nucleotides are TGTGCCAGCAGCCCCCGACAGGGGGCCAATGAGCAGTTCTTC.

This chain uses TRBV6-6 with TRBJ1-1; a weak D match, TRBD1 (5 bases). Trimming pared 4 bases from V and 3 bases from J, leaving 6 bases between. The CDR3 is 12 amino acids. Germline CDR1 is MNHNY and CDR2 is SVGAGI (reference sequence). The CDR3 loop reads CASSLGDTEAFF. The CDR3 nucleotides read TGTGCCAGCAGTTTGGGGGACACTGAAGCTTTCTTT.

CDR3 protein: CASSGPAPRADTQYF. DNA of the CDR3: TGTGCCAGCAGCGGCCCCGCCCCGAGGGCAGATACGCAGTATTTT. The chain joins TRBV9 to TRBJ2-3, with a possible D match to TRBD2 (5 bases). The V gene's germline CDR1 is SGDLS and CDR2 YYNGEE. The CDR3 runs 15 residues. Trimming removed 3 bases at V and 4 bases at J, with 15 bases between.

The rearrangement links TRBV6-5 to TRBJ2-1; 9 nucleotides agree with TRBD2. After removal of 6 bases from V and 7 bases from J, the junction contained 7 bases not matched to a gene. Germline CDR1 is MNHEY and CDR2 is SVGAGI. The CDR3 is 14 residues long. This CDR3 is CASSLSGSGNEQFF. CDR3 DNA sequence: TGTGCCAGCAGCCTTAGCGGGAGCGGTAATGAGCAGTTCTTC.

The genes are TRBV20-1 and TRBJ2-7; unclear D gene. Trimming left V 6 bases short and J 3 bases short, with 9 bases between. The CDR3 consists of 11 residues. The germline V gene encodes CDR1 DFQATT and CDR2 SNEGSKA (reference sequence). Here the CDR3 reads CSAPGDYEQYF. Here the CDR3 DNA reads TGCAGTGCCCCGGGCGACTACGAGCAGTACTTC.

The V call is TRBV6-5, the J call TRBJ1-3; D is uncertain. V was cut by 4 bases and J by 1 base, with 8 bases left in between. From germline, CDR1 is MNHEY and CDR2 SVGAGI. The CDR3 is 14 amino acids. This CDR3 is CASSSWRSGNTIYF. CDR3 nucleotide sequence: TGTGCCAGCAGTTCTTGGAGGTCTGGAAACACCATATATTTT.

V is TRBV5-6 and J is TRBJ2-7; no definite D call. Trimming cost V 4 bases and J 2 bases, with 19 bases left between them. CDR3 size: 16 residues. Germline V lookup: CDR1 SGHDT, CDR2 YYEEEE. The CDR3 region is CASSPRLMEKAYEQYF. The DNA of the CDR3 is TGTGCCAGCAGCCCACGACTGATGGAGAAGGCCTACGAGCAGTACTTC.

There are a few counts of this clone. J is TRBJ2-3 and V is TRBV20-1; D possibly matches TRBD1 or TRBD2 (6 bases each). V dropped 6 bases and J dropped 10 bases, with 14 bases sitting between them. This CDR3 is 11 amino acids long. Germline CDR1 DFQATT, CDR2 SNEGSKA (reference sequence). The CDR3 DNA is TGCAGTGCCCCTTTTGGGGGGCCGCAGTATTTT. This encodes CSAPFGGPQYF.

This chain links TRBV4-2 with TRBJ2-1, with D hard to call. This CDR3 comprises 17 residues. Between the trimmed V and J ends, which lost 1 base and 7 bases, there was a span of 20 bases. Germline V gives CDR1 LGHNA, CDR2 YNFKEQ. CDR3 nucleotides: TGTGCCAGCAGCCAAGCGTTTAGGCTCACCCAGGAGAATGAGCAGTTCTTC. Its translation is CASSQAFRLTQENEQFF.

V is TRBV28 and J is TRBJ2-7, with 10 bases that match TRBD1. This CDR3 contains 14 residues. The V segment lost 10 bases and the J segment 6 bases; nucleotides outside the gene matches: 12. CDR1 is MDHEN, CDR2 SYDVKM, per germline. CDR3 nucleotide sequence: TGTGCCACCAGCCTGGGGACAGGGGTTGCCGAGCAGTACTTC. Translated, it gives CATSLGTGVAEQYF.

This clone is a singleton in its sample. CDR3 sequence: CASSYGGVNEQFF. DNA of the CDR3: TGTGCCAGCAGTTACGGCGGGGTTAATGAGCAGTTCTTC. J is TRBJ2-1 and V is TRBV6-6; weak D call: TRBD2 (6 bases). The V end lost 2 bases, the J end lost 7 bases, and 9 bases lay between the germline ends. Germline-derived CDR1 and CDR2 are MNHNY and SVGAGI (reference sequence). The CDR3 is 13 residues long.

This clone has a single count. The rearrangement uses TRBV7-6 and TRBJ1-2; D uncertain. CDR1 is SGHVS and CDR2 is FNYEAQ in the germline V gene. CDR3 size: 15 residues. V was cut by 5 bases and J by 4 bases, with 17 bases left in between. Here the CDR3 reads CASSQQSRKTYGYTF. CDR3 DNA sequence: TGTGCCAGCAGCCAACAATCTCGAAAGACCTATGGCTACACCTTC.

The chain carries TRBV5-6 and TRBJ2-5; possibly TRBD2 for D (6 bases). Germline V CDR1 and CDR2: SGHDT, YYEEEE. Trimming pared 4 bases from V and 4 bases from J, leaving 14 bases between. The CDR3 consists of 14 residues. This CDR3 is CASSPGPGVETQYF. In DNA form, the CDR3 reads TGTGCCAGCAGCCCCGGACCGGGGGTAGAGACCCAGTACTTC.

The V gene is TRBV19, the J gene TRBJ1-2; no clear D. Germline CDR1 LNHDA, CDR2 SQIVND (reference sequence). The CDR3 is 12 residues long. Trimming pared 1 base from V and 6 bases from J, leaving 6 bases between. Here the CDR3 reads CASSIGTNGYTF. For the CDR3, the DNA is TGTGCCAGTAGTATAGGCACGAATGGCTACACCTTC.

This clone has just one count. The CDR3 sequence: CASSAPPNPGPLSTDTQYF. CDR3 DNA: TGTGCCAGCAGCGCACCCCCTAACCCGGGACCCTTGAGCACAGATACGCAGTATTTT. The rearrangement links TRBV7-8 to TRBJ2-3; possibly TRBD1 or TRBD2 for D (5 bases each). V was cut by 5 bases and J by 0 bases, with 24 bases left in between. CDR1 SGHVS and CDR2 FQNEAQ come from the germline V gene. This CDR3 contains 19 residues.

This clone was seen just once. Other DNA sequences of this sample code for an identical CDR3. The gene calls are TRBV7-6 and TRBJ2-3; 9 bases align to TRBD2. The V and J ends lost 4 bases and 4 bases, in that order; junction bases with no gene match: 12. Germline loops: CDR1 SGHVS, CDR2 FNYEAQ. The CDR3 covers 17 residues. This chain's CDR3 is CASSYSTSGSSADTQYF. CDR3 in DNA: TGTGCCAGCAGCTACTCGACTAGCGGAAGTTCTGCAGATACGCAGTATTTT.

V and J are TRBV4-2 and TRBJ2-1; a possible D gene is TRBD2 (5 bases). Per germline, CDR1 LGHNA and CDR2 YNFKEQ. V shed 3 bases and J shed 0 bases, with 15 bases lying between them. There are 17 residues in the CDR3. CDR3 sequence: CASSHHSVGVSYNEQFF. DNA for the CDR3: TGTGCCAGCAGCCATCACAGCGTCGGGGTCTCCTACAATGAGCAGTTCTTC.

The V call is TRBV27, the J call TRBJ2-5, with a tentative D call TRBD1 (6 bases). This CDR3 is 14 amino acids long. Per germline, CDR1 MNHEY and CDR2 SMNVEV (reference sequence). V gave up 5 bases and J gave up 7 bases, with 17 bases separating them. CDR3 DNA: TGTGCCAGCAGTCAAATCAGGGGTGCGGGGACCCAGTACTTC. Protein product: CASSQIRGAGTQYF.

This chain uses TRBV10-1 with TRBJ2-7; D uncertain. Germline CDR1 reads WNHNN; CDR2 reads SYGVQD (reference sequence). The CDR3 contains 13 residues. V shed 10 bases and J shed 2 bases, with 15 bases lying between them. The CDR3 DNA sequence: TGCGCCAACCCGGCGGTGTCTCCCTACGAGCAGTACTTC. Translated: CANPAVSPYEQYF.